This T cell receptor beta chain came from a study of T cell changes during pregnancy in multiple sclerosis. Germline values: CDR1 SGDLS, CDR2 YYNGEE. The CDR3 totals 15 residues. The V and J ends lost 5 bases and 2 bases, in that order; junction bases with no gene match: 8. The assay was immunoSEQ multiplex PCR, and TCRdb's table has in-frame clones only and misses some. In the table there are 75,000 to 80,000 clones, 93% of which are singletons. The receptor was derived from a female donor in good health, enrolled as a control in a pregnancy study. This chain connects TRBV9 to TRBJ2-5; 8 bases fit TRBD2. The sample here was peripheral blood, taken in the second trimester of pregnancy. Here the CDR3 reads CASSRAGEPQETQYF. CDR3 DNA: TGTGCCAGCAGTAGAGCGGGGGAACCTCAAGAGACCCAGTACTTC.